Listed below are T cell receptor beta chains from one sample, sequenced in a study of blood T cell repertoires in COVID-19. Assay used: immunoSEQ multiplex PCR; TCRdb lists only in-frame clones, some missing. This table holds hundreds of thousands of clones, approximately 84% found once. Sample: peripheral blood. The receptor set was obtained from a woman in her twenties or thirties who had recovered from COVID-19. CDR3s include the opening cysteine and the closing phenylalanine or tryptophan. Each record gives: V gene, J gene, CDR3 protein.

TRBV6-5	TRBJ1-1	CASSRRQGATEAFF
TRBV6-5	TRBJ2-7	CASSYGTAPYEQYF
TRBV19	TRBJ2-1	CASSILAGDNEQFF
TRBV6-5	TRBJ2-5	CASNAGSETQYF
TRBV29-1	TRBJ1-2	CSGAGQGNGYTF
TRBV19	TRBJ2-4	CASSGGYIQYF
TRBV5-4	TRBJ2-2	CASSVGGRDTGELFF
TRBV15	TRBJ1-5	CATSTRTGFNQPQHF
TRBV24-1	TRBJ2-2	CATSFGTPGELFF
TRBV9	TRBJ2-5	CASSVVGGSGETQYF
TRBV7-9	TRBJ1-2	CASSSYGDGYTF
TRBV11-3	TRBJ2-5	CASSSEGGTQYF
TRBV19	TRBJ1-4	CASSRDNNEKLFF
TRBV20-1	TRBJ1-1	CSAIDFGATEAFF
TRBV30	TRBJ1-4	CAWIRDEKLFF
TRBV6-6	TRBJ1-2	CASSDGNYGYTF
TRBV7-9	TRBJ1-4	CASSSPRGTNEKLFF
TRBV6-2/TRBV6-3	TRBJ1-2	CASSYSSRAGYTF
TRBV5-1	TRBJ1-2	CASRRDPLTYGYTF
TRBV25-1	TRBJ2-3	CASSERGGGNTQYF
TRBV27	TRBJ2-3	CASSPRDQTDTQYF
TRBV5-8	TRBJ2-1	CASSLTREQFF
TRBV28	TRBJ1-5	CASSFRGGYQPQHF
TRBV11-3	TRBJ2-7	CASSLSRGQNYEQYF
TRBV24-1	TRBJ2-5	CATSDTGVETQYF
TRBV7-2	TRBJ2-3	CASSLAGHGTDTQYF
TRBV4-1	TRBJ2-7	CASSQSVGDRGAYEQYF
TRBV11-3	TRBJ2-3	CASSLRSTGALITDTQYF
TRBV10-3	TRBJ1-4	CAISDAEREKLFF
TRBV28	TRBJ1-2	CASTVTSGSPGGYTF
TRBV30	TRBJ1-2	CAWAEAFGYTF
TRBV7-9	TRBJ1-1	CASSPLLEGLLNTEAFF
TRBV5-6	TRBJ1-4	CASSGGTVPNEKLFF